The TCR beta chain under discussion was sequenced for a study of T cell responses to AZD1222 COVID-19 vaccine. Study in general: Both about-4-week and about-12-week second-dose recipients were combined.

The study's findings and limits: Only a handful of AZD1222 recipients were seropositive at baseline. Donor demographics were predominantly white British with a female majority; clonal diversity may be underestimated.

Sequenced by immunoSEQ multiplex PCR; TCRdb stores in-frame clones only, minus some. The sample has about 120,000 clones; approximately 84% are singletons. This clone appeared a few times. Its antigen is unidentified. Material: peripheral blood, obtained on day 0 of AZD1222 vaccination. This receptor was identified in an adult in good health.

In nucleotides, the CDR3 is TGTGCCCAATTCCCCTGGAAGGGTTACACTGAAGCTTTCTTT. This codes for CAQFPWKGYTEAFF. The gene calls are TRBV30 and TRBJ1-1; no definite D call. Trimming removed 8 bases from V and 3 bases from J, with 19 bases in between. Germline CDR1 GTSNPN, CDR2 SVGIG (reference sequence). This CDR3 region has 14 residues.